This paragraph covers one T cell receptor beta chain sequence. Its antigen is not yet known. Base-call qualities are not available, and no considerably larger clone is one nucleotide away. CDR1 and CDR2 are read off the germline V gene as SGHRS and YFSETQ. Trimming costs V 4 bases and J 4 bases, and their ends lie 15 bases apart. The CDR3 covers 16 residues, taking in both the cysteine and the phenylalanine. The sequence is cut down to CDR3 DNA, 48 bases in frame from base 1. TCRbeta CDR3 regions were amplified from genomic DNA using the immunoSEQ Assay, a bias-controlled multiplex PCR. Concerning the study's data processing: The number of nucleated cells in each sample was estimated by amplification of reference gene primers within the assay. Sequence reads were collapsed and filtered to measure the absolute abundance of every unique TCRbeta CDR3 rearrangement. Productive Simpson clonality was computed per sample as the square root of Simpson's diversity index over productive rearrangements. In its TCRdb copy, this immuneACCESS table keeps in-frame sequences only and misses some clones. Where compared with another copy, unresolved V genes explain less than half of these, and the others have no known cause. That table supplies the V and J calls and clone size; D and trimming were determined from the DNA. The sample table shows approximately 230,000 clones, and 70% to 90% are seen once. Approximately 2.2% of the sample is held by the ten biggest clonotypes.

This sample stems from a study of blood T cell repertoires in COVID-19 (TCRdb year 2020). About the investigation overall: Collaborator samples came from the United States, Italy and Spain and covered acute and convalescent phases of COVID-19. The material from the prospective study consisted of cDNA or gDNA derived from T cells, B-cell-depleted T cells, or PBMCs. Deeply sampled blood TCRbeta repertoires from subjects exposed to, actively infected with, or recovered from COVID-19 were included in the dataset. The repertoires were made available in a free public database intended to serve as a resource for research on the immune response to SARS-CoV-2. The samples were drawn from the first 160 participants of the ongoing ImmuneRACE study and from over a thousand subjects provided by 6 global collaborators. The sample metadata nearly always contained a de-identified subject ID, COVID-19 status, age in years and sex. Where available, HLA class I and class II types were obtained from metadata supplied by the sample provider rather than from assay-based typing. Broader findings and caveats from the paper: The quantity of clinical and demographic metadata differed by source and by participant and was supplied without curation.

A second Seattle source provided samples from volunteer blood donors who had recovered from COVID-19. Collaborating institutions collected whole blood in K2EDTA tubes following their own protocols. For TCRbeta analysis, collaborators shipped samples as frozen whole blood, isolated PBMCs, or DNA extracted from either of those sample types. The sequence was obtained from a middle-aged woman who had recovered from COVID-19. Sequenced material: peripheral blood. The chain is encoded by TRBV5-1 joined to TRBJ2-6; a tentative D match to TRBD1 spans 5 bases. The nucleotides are TGCGCCAGCAGCCTCGAACAGGTCTACGGGGCCAACGTCCTGACTTTC. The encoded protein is CASSLEQVYGANVLTF.